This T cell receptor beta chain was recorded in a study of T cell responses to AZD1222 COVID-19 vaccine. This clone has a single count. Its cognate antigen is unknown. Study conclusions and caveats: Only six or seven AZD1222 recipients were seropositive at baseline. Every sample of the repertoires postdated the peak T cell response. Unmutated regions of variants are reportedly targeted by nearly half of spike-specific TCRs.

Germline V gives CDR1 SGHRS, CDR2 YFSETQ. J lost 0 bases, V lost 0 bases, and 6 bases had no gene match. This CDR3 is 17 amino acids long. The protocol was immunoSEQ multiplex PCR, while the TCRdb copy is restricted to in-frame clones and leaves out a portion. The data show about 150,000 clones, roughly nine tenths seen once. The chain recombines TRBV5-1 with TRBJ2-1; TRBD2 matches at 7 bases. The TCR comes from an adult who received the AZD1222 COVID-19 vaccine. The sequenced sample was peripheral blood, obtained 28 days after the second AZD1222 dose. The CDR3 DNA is TGCGCCAGCAGCTTGGACCCCGGGGGGACCTCCTACAATGAGCAGTTCTTC. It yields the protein CASSLDPGGTSYNEQFF.